Below are 9 T cell receptor beta chains sequenced from a single sample in a study of post-analysis software for immune sequencing data. The study, taken as a whole, reports: When patients were compared with controls, about five TRBV segments were more frequent, TRBV5-6, TRBV5-1 and TRBV20-1 among them.

Their antigen targets remain unknown. Prepared TCR beta cDNA libraries contained unique molecular identifiers. TCRdb ran MiXCR on the PCR reads and lists one entry per CDR3 protein. This table has approximately 690,000 distinct CDR3 sequences, 59% appearing once. Sequenced sample: blood. These receptor sequences come from a girl aged 2 to 10 with multiple sclerosis.

The rearrangement uses TRBV6-2 or TRBV6-3 and TRBJ2-3; maybe TRBD2 (5 bases). Trimming stripped 4 bases from V and 5 bases from J, with 16 bases between. The CDR3 totals 15 residues. Germline loops: CDR1 MNHEY, CDR2 SVGEGT. In DNA, the CDR3 is TGTGCCAGCAGTTCTGTCCGACTCGGGGAAGATACGCAGTATTTT. This translates into CASSSVRLGEDTQYF.

The chain uses TRBV2 and TRBJ2-1; 10 nucleotides align to TRBD2. J was trimmed by 6 bases and V by 6 bases; bases with no gene match: 11. Per germline, CDR1 SNHLY and CDR2 FYNNEI. The CDR3 is 16 amino acids. CDR3 region: CASRDGSGRAINEQFF. The CDR3 region has the DNA TGTGCCAGCAGAGACGGAAGCGGGAGGGCCATCAATGAGCAGTTCTTC.

The chain joins TRBV5-1 to TRBJ2-4; D call uncertain. Germline V gene data show CDR1 as SGHRS and CDR2 as YFSETQ. CDR3 size: 15 residues. Trimming removed 2 bases at V and 2 bases at J, with 11 bases between. CDR3 sequence (DNA): TGCGCCAGCAGCTTAAGAGACACTACCAAAAACATTCAGTACTTC. This encodes CASSLRDTTKNIQYF. The full variable domain, in which reference TRBV5-1 and TRBJ2-4 provide the parts outside the CDR3, is KAGVTQTPRYLIKTRGQQVTLSCSPISGHRSVSWYQQTPGQGLQFLFEYFSETQRNKGNFPGRFSGRQFSNSRSEMNVSTLELGDSALYLCASSLRDTTKNIQYFGAGTRLSVL.

This chain joins TRBV6-5 and TRBJ2-7, with a weak D call TRBD2 (5 bases). The V end was cut by 6 bases, the J end by 1 base, with 10 bases between. CDR1 is MNHEY and CDR2 is SVGAGI in the germline V gene. This CDR3 comprises 13 residues. CDR3 coding DNA: TGTGCCAGCAGGAGCGACTATTCCTACGAGCAGTACTTC. Amino acids: CASRSDYSYEQYF.

The chain carries TRBV27 and TRBJ2-5, with 7 positions matching TRBD2. Germline CDR1 reads MNHEY; CDR2 reads SMNVEV (reference sequence). There are 11 residues in the CDR3. V dropped 11 bases and J dropped 1; count of bases not matched to a gene: 1. CDR3 sequence reads: CACGGQETQYF. CDR3 in DNA: TGTGCCTGCGGGGGCCAAGAGACCCAGTACTTC.

The chain couples TRBV12-3 or TRBV12-4 to TRBJ2-1; TRBD1 aligns across 7 bases. The CDR3 covers 16 residues. J gave up 7 bases and V 1 base, and 10 bases lay outside the gene matches. CDR3 coding DNA: TGTGCCAGCAGTTTAGGGACAGGCCTCCCGGGGAATGAGCAGTTCTTC. Its protein product is CASSLGTGLPGNEQFF.

This clonotype was seen once. V gene TRBV5-1 combines with J gene TRBJ2-1, with TRBD2 as a possible D gene (6 bases). The CDR3 contains 15 residues. Germline V gene sequence: CDR1 SGHRS, CDR2 YFSETQ. Trimming stripped 3 bases from V and 10 bases from J, with 20 bases between. CDR3 in DNA: TGCGCCAGCAGCTCGGGAGTACTCCCTGGGATCGAGCAGTTCTTC. Translation gives CASSSGVLPGIEQFF.

On this clonotype itself: The junction departs from germline at one end; a sequencing error may be responsible. The chain carries TRBV20-1 and TRBJ2-3, with a tentative D call TRBD2 (5 bases). CDR3 length equals 18 residues. The germline V gene has CDR1 DFQATT and CDR2 SNEGSKA (reference sequence). The CDR3 loop is CSARGGVFGRSSTDTQYF. The CDR3 bases are TGCAGTGCTAGAGGGGGTGTTTTCGGACGCTCTAGCACAGATACACAGTATTTT.

This chain joins TRBV2 and TRBJ2-5; D is undetermined. The CDR3 runs 17 residues. The germline V gene encodes CDR1 SNHLY and CDR2 FYNNEI. Trimming took off 5 bases at V and 1 base at J, with 20 bases between the two ends. The CDR3 reads CASSNGAGPRLQETQYF. Written as DNA, the CDR3 is TGTGCCAGCAGTAATGGCGCCGGCCCAAGGCTCCAAGAGACCCAGTACTTC. The variable domain in full, completed from reference TRBV2 and TRBJ2-5, reads EPEVTQTPSHQVTQMGQEVILRCVPISNHLYFYWYRQILGQKVEFLVSFYNNEISEKSEIFDDQFSVERPDGSNFTLKIRSTKLEDSAMYFCASSNGAGPRLQETQYFGPGTRLLVL.